This entry concerns a single T cell receptor (beta chain). Trimming stripped 4 bases from V and 4 bases from J, with 10 bases between. The CDR3 consists of 13 residues. CDR1 and CDR2 (germline): MDHEN, SYDVKM. These data are taken from a study of blood T cell repertoires in COVID-19. Background on the study: Researchers got acute and convalescent COVID-19 samples from the United States, Italy and Spain. PBMCs, B-cell-depleted T cells, or T cells were the source of the cDNA or gDNA that made up the material.

TCRdb's table, derived via immunoSEQ multiplex PCR, lists solely in-frame clones and lacks some. Among some 60,000 clones listed, 91% were seen once. Sequenced: peripheral blood. The source of this sequence is a man aged 55 to 70 with acute or convalescent COVID-19. The rearrangement joins TRBV28 to TRBJ2-5; D perhaps matches TRBD1 (6 bases). The CDR3 DNA is TGTGCCAGCAGTTCCACCAGGGGAGAGACCCAGTACTTC. Its translation: CASSSTRGETQYF.